The rows below give T cell receptor beta chains drawn from one sample of a study of molecular identifiers for immune sequencing clone quantification. TCRdb re-analysed the PCR reads in MiXCR, keeping a single row per CDR3 protein. Altogether about 510,000 distinct CDR3 sequences are present, less than 30% being singletons, with the ten largest covering about 0.75%. The sequenced material came from naive CD8+ T cells from blood, with Jurkat cell RNA spiked in. The receptor set was obtained from a human donor in good health. Some libraries in this study had Jurkat cell RNA spiked in. The CDR3 runs from the conserved cysteine through the conserved F or W. Fields, in order: D gene, clone size, V gene, CDR3 length, J gene, CDR3 protein, CDR3 DNA. The D gene is left open where the match is weak. Clone size is given for some rows only: seen once, a few or many times, or a class if the clone is expanded.

D gene: -; clone size: -; V gene: TRBV11-2; CDR3 length: 14; J gene: TRBJ2-1; CDR3 protein: CASSLDGTHNGQFF; CDR3 DNA: TGTGCCAGCAGCTTAGATGGGACCCACAATGGGCAGTTCTTC
D gene: TRBD1; clone size: many; V gene: TRBV7-3; CDR3 length: 20; J gene: TRBJ2-6; CDR3 protein: CASSPTLPGQGPSGANVLTF; CDR3 DNA: TGTGCCAGCAGCCCAACTTTACCGGGACAGGGACCCTCTGGGGCCAACGTCCTGACTTTC
D gene: TRBD1; clone size: -; V gene: TRBV10-3; CDR3 length: 15; J gene: TRBJ1-1; CDR3 protein: CAISDDRGLSTEAFF; CDR3 DNA: TGTGCCATCAGTGACGACAGGGGTTTGAGCACTGAAGCTTTCTTT
D gene: TRBD2; clone size: -; V gene: TRBV7-2; CDR3 length: 16; J gene: TRBJ2-1; CDR3 protein: CASSWGGLAGSHEQFF; CDR3 DNA: TGTGCCAGCAGCTGGGGTGGGCTAGCGGGATCCCATGAGCAGTTCTTC
D gene: TRBD1; clone size: few; V gene: TRBV12-3/TRBV12-4; CDR3 length: 15; J gene: TRBJ2-3; CDR3 protein: CASNRGRIGWDTQYF; CDR3 DNA: TGTGCCAGCAACAGGGGGCGGATAGGTTGGGATACGCAGTATTTT
D gene: -; clone size: -; V gene: TRBV5-6; CDR3 length: 14; J gene: TRBJ2-7; CDR3 protein: CASSWGNTAGEQYF; CDR3 DNA: TGTGCCAGCAGCTGGGGGAACACAGCAGGGGAGCAGTACTTC
D gene: -; clone size: -; V gene: TRBV3-1; CDR3 length: 16; J gene: TRBJ2-3; CDR3 protein: CASSPGVGTLHHTQYF; CDR3 DNA: TGTGCCAGCAGCCCCGGGGTAGGGACCCTCCATCATACGCAGTATTTT
D gene: TRBD2; clone size: -; V gene: TRBV20-1; CDR3 length: 16; J gene: TRBJ2-7; CDR3 protein: CSAPLEFASGSDEQYF; CDR3 DNA: TGCAGTGCTCCGTTAGAGTTCGCTAGCGGGAGCGACGAGCAGTACTTC
D gene: -; clone size: many; V gene: TRBV6-5; CDR3 length: 12; J gene: TRBJ2-7; CDR3 protein: CASSYDKKEQYF; CDR3 DNA: TGTGCCAGCAGTTACGACAAAAAAGAGCAGTACTTC
D gene: TRBD2; clone size: few; V gene: TRBV11-2; CDR3 length: 15; J gene: TRBJ2-3; CDR3 protein: CASSLGGSYTDTQYF; CDR3 DNA: TGTGCCAGCAGCTTAGGCGGGAGTTATACAGATACGCAGTATTTT
D gene: -; clone size: -; V gene: TRBV12-3/TRBV12-4; CDR3 length: 12; J gene: TRBJ1-3; CDR3 protein: CASSLAVDTIYF; CDR3 DNA: TGTGCCAGCAGTCTTGCCGTCGACACCATATATTTT
D gene: -; clone size: many; V gene: TRBV29-1; CDR3 length: 16; J gene: TRBJ2-6; CDR3 protein: CSVEARTLSGANVLTF; CDR3 DNA: TGCAGCGTTGAAGCCCGAACCCTATCCGGGGCCAACGTCCTGACTTTC
D gene: -; clone size: many; V gene: TRBV20-1; CDR3 length: 15; J gene: TRBJ1-1; CDR3 protein: CSASPLSEMNTEAFF; CDR3 DNA: TGCAGTGCTAGCCCGCTAAGCGAAATGAACACTGAAGCTTTCTTT
D gene: -; clone size: few; V gene: TRBV4-1; CDR3 length: 17; J gene: TRBJ2-1; CDR3 protein: CASSQVPPGSSYNEQFF; CDR3 DNA: TGCGCCAGCAGCCAAGTCCCCCCGGGGAGCTCCTACAATGAGCAGTTCTTC
D gene: TRBD1; clone size: many; V gene: TRBV28; CDR3 length: 18; J gene: TRBJ2-6; CDR3 protein: CASSRDGQGFSGANVLTF; CDR3 DNA: TGTGCCAGCAGCCGAGACGGACAGGGATTTTCTGGGGCCAACGTCCTGACTTTC
D gene: TRBD2; clone size: many; V gene: TRBV7-2; CDR3 length: 18; J gene: TRBJ2-3; CDR3 protein: CASSGSGGARPPTDTQYF; CDR3 DNA: TGTGCCAGCAGCGGTAGCGGGGGGGCTAGACCCCCCACAGATACGCAGTATTTT
D gene: TRBD2; clone size: -; V gene: TRBV6-2/TRBV6-3; CDR3 length: 11; J gene: TRBJ2-7; CDR3 protein: CASRGTSGPTF; CDR3 DNA: TGTGCCAGCAGGGGGACTAGCGGTCCAACCTTC
D gene: -; clone size: -; V gene: TRBV20-1; CDR3 length: 17; J gene: TRBJ2-3; CDR3 protein: CSARSSREPLKSYTQYF; CDR3 DNA: TGCAGTGCTAGATCCTCCCGGGAGCCCCTAAAATCGTATACGCAGTATTTT
D gene: TRBD2; clone size: many; V gene: TRBV7-2; CDR3 length: 15; J gene: TRBJ2-1; CDR3 protein: CASSLTSGDYNEQFF; CDR3 DNA: TGTGCCAGCAGTCTAACTAGCGGGGACTACAATGAGCAGTTCTTC
D gene: -; clone size: -; V gene: TRBV19; CDR3 length: 13; J gene: TRBJ2-7; CDR3 protein: CASSTGEAYEQYF; CDR3 DNA: TGTGCCAGTAGTACCGGGGAAGCCTACGAGCAGTACTTC
D gene: TRBD1; clone size: many; V gene: TRBV2; CDR3 length: 14; J gene: TRBJ2-2; CDR3 protein: CASSRDSNTGELFF; CDR3 DNA: TGTGCCAGCTCTCGGGACAGTAACACCGGGGAGCTGTTTTTT
D gene: TRBD2; clone size: -; V gene: TRBV30; CDR3 length: 13; J gene: TRBJ2-7; CDR3 protein: CAWSSGFSYERYF; CDR3 DNA: TGTGCCTGGTCTAGCGGATTCTCCTACGAGCGGTACTTC
D gene: -; clone size: many; V gene: TRBV4-1; CDR3 length: 13; J gene: TRBJ1-2; CDR3 protein: CASSQDTSDGYTF; CDR3 DNA: TGCGCCAGCAGCCAAGATACCAGTGATGGCTACACCTTC
D gene: -; clone size: -; V gene: TRBV30; CDR3 length: 13; J gene: TRBJ1-5; CDR3 protein: CAWCVWSNQPQHF; CDR3 DNA: TGTGCCTGGTGTGTATGGTCTAATCAGCCCCAGCATTTT
D gene: TRBD2; clone size: -; V gene: TRBV19; CDR3 length: 15; J gene: TRBJ2-7; CDR3 protein: CASSHAGGASYEQYF; CDR3 DNA: TGTGCCAGTAGCCATGCCGGGGGGGCATCCTACGAGCAGTACTTC
D gene: -; clone size: -; V gene: TRBV3-1; CDR3 length: 12; J gene: TRBJ2-1; CDR3 protein: CASSQENNEQFF; CDR3 DNA: TGTGCCAGCAGCCAGGAGAACAATGAGCAGTTCTTC
D gene: -; clone size: many; V gene: TRBV6-2/TRBV6-3; CDR3 length: 15; J gene: TRBJ2-1; CDR3 protein: CASSPPLGPYNEQFF; CDR3 DNA: TGTGCCAGCAGTCCCCCCCTTGGTCCCTACAATGAGCAGTTCTTC
D gene: TRBD2; clone size: many; V gene: TRBV28; CDR3 length: 16; J gene: TRBJ2-3; CDR3 protein: CASSFRLAGITDTQYF; CDR3 DNA: TGTGCCAGCAGTTTCCGACTAGCGGGGATCACAGATACGCAGTATTTT
D gene: -; clone size: -; V gene: TRBV27; CDR3 length: 12; J gene: TRBJ2-1; CDR3 protein: CASKTGYNEQFF; CDR3 DNA: TGTGCCAGCAAAACGGGCTACAATGAGCAGTTCTTC